This TCR beta chain derives from a study of blood T cell repertoires in COVID-19. As for the study in general: In each case, the material was cDNA or gDNA derived from T cells, B-cell-depleted T cells, or PBMCs.

The CDR3 loop spans 15 amino acids. Germline loops: CDR1 LGHNT, CDR2 FRNRAP. Deletions cut 4 bases from V and 4 bases from J, with 16 bases between. Participants reported their clinical history, and cohort assignment relied on those reports. Original data processing: Amplification of reference gene primers provided the estimated nucleated cell counts. Repertoires were generated with immunoSEQ multiplex PCR, while TCRdb's copy carries only in-frame clones and drops some. Clone size and the V and J calls come from that table; the DNA yielded D and trimming. The sample holds some 250,000 clones, 91% seen once.

This TCR derives from a human donor in a cohort exposed to, infected with or recovered from COVID-19 (not recorded which). The donor label of this sample is uncertain. What was sequenced was PBMCs or T cells enriched from blood (not recorded which). The rearrangement uses TRBV12-5 and TRBJ1-2; the D is unclear. The CDR3 loop is CASGWGAEFSYGYTF. In DNA, the CDR3 is TGTGCTAGTGGTTGGGGAGCAGAGTTTTCCTATGGCTACACCTTC.